This T cell receptor beta chain was identified during a study of regulatory T cells in long-lasting Graves disease. For the study at large: Less than 3 months of antithyroid drugs had been taken by newly diagnosed Graves' patients.

The V end lost 2 bases, the J end lost 7 bases, and 9 bases lay between the germline ends. Per germline, CDR1 KGHSH and CDR2 LQKENI. The CDR3 loop spans 13 amino acids. Whole-study results and caveats: TRBV28, TRBJ1-2 and TRBJ2-5 were favored in persistent disease.

Ten or more counts support this clonotype. Its target is not known. Arm-PCR with iRepertoire HTBI primers amplified the CDR3 regions for these TCR beta libraries. Via MiXCR, TCRdb re-called the multiplex PCR reads, giving one row per CDR3 protein. Of more than 300,000 distinct CDR3 sequences listed, about 17% are singletons. Time point in this sample: newly diagnosed GD, antithyroid drugs for less than 3 months. PBMC-extracted RNA yielded the TCR library. Peripheral blood, around 9 milliliters per patient, was collected in EDTA tubes. The sample was also linked to a second study, of T cells in Graves' hyperthyroidism and ophthalmopathy. From that paper: A 13 V-J signature model discriminated ophthalmopathy versus stable hyperthyroidism.

The starting material was peripheral blood mononuclear cells (PBMCs), obtained at new diagnosis, from a patient treated with antithyroid drugs. The chain combines TRBV18 with TRBJ1-5; no clear D. This TCR was recovered from a woman in her late teens or twenties with Graves disease. The CDR3 DNA follows: TGTGCCAGCTCACCAAATCTCGAGCAGCCCCAGCATTTT. Protein: CASSPNLEQPQHF. Together with reference TRBV18 and TRBJ1-5, the CDR3 gives the full variable domain: NAGVMQNPRHLVRRRGQEARLRCSPMKGHSHVYWYRQLPEEGLKFMVYLQKENIIDESGMPKERFSAEFPKEGPSILRIQQVVRGDSAAYFCASSPNLEQPQHFGDGTRLSIL.